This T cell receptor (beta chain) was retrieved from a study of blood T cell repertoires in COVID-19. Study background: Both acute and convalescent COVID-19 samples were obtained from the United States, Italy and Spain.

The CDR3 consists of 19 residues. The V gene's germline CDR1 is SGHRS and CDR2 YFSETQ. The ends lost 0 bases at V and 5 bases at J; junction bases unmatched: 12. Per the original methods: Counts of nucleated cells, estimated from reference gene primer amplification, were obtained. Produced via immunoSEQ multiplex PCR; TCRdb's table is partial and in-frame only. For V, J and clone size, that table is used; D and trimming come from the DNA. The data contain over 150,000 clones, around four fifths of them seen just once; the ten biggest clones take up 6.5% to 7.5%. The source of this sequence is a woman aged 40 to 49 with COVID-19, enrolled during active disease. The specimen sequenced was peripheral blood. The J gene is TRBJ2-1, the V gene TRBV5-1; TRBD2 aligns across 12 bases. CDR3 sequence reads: CASSLEPGTSGSLDNEQFF. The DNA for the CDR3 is TGCGCCAGCAGCTTGGAACCGGGGACTAGCGGGTCCCTTGACAATGAGCAGTTCTTC.